This T cell receptor (beta chain) was sequenced for a study of identifying expanded T cells in peripheral blood. Whole-study results and caveats: Over two and four weeks, about 15 and 19 clones changed, versus approximately 1.1 between replicates. Two-week clone count variance significantly increased as total template count grew.

During the collection period, no donor immune events like infections were recorded. In the case of this clone: The antigen remains unidentified.

The CDR3 is 14 residues long. From germline, CDR1 is LGHNA and CDR2 YSLEER. J gave up 9 bases and V 5 bases, and 10 bases lay outside the gene matches. Libraries were prepared by immunoSEQ multiplex PCR; TCRdb keeps only in-frame clonotypes and omits some of them. The table has 95,000 to 100,000 clones, roughly 89% seen once. Source material: blood. This sequence was found in a person aged 18 to 70 in good health. V gene TRBV4-3 combines with J gene TRBJ2-3, with TRBD2 matching over 8 bases. The CDR3 loop is CASSKAGVEGTQYF. The CDR3 DNA sequence: TGCGCCAGCAGCAAAGCGGGGGTAGAAGGGACGCAGTATTTT.